This TCR beta chain is drawn from a study of shared clonotypes between healthy human individuals. Whole-study context: Each donor's CD4 naive and CD4 memory cells filled three plates apiece, CD8 naive two, and CD8 memory one. The study, taken as a whole, reports: Naive CD4 clonotype sharing across a handful of donors was approximately 5%.

Some clones are missing from TCRdb's copy, which holds only in-frame ones; the method was immunoSEQ multiplex PCR. This repertoire shows millions of clones, 95% found once; its top ten account for 0.13%. Only one count was recorded for this clone. Antigen: not known. Trimming removed 8 bases from V and 9 bases from J, with 13 bases in between. There are 11 residues in the CDR3. Per the germline V gene, CDR1 is MDHEN and CDR2 is SYDVKM. Recent acute infections and vaccinations were absent in the healthy HIV-negative adult donors. A CD45RA-negative memory subset and a CD45RA+ naive subset were separated from the CD4+ cells.

Sample: naive CD4+ T cells sorted from blood. Sample subset: CD45RA+ positively selected. The chain joins TRBV28 to TRBJ1-2; D not resolved. The source of this sequence is a young man in good health. In nucleotides, the CDR3 is TGTGCCAGCGCAATTTTAGGGAGCTACACCTTC. Amino acid sequence: CASAILGSYTF.